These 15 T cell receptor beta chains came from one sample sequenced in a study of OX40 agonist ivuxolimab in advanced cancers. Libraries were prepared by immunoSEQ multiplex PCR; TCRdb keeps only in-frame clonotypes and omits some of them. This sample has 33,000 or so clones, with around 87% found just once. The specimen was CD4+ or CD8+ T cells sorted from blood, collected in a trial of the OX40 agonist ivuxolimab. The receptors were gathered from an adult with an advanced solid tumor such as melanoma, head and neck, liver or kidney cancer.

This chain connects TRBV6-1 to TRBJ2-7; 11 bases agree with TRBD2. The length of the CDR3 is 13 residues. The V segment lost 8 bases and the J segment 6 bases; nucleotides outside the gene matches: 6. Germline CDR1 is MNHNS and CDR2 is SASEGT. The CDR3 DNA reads TGTGCCAGCCAGACTAGCGGGATCCCCGAGCAGTACTTC. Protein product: CASQTSGIPEQYF.

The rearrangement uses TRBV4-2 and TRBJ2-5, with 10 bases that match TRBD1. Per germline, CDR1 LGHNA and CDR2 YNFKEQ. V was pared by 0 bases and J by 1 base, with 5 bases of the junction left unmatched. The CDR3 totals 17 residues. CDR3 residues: CASSQDRDRGFQETQYF. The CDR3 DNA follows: TGTGCCAGCAGCCAAGATCGGGACAGGGGATTCCAAGAGACCCAGTACTTC.

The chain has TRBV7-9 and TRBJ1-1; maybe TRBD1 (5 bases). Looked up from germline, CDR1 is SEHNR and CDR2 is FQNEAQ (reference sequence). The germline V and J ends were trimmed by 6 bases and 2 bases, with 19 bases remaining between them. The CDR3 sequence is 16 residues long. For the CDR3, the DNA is TGTGCCAGCAGGACGGGAGGGGTCTGGGACAACACTGAAGCTTTCTTT. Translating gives CASRTGGVWDNTEAFF.

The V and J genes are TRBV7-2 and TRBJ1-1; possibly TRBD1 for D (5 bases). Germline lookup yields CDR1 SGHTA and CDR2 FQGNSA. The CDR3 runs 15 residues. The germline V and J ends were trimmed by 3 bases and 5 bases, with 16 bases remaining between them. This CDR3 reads CASSLGDSVGTEAFF. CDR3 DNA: TGTGCCAGCAGCTTGGGAGACAGCGTAGGAACTGAAGCTTTCTTT.

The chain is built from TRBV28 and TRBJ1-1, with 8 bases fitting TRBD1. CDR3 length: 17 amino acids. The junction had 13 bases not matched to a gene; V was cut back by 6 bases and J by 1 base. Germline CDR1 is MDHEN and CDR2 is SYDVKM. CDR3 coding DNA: TGTGCCAGCAGGGCCCCCCCAGGGGGCGCTTGGAACACTGAAGCTTTCTTT. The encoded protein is CASRAPPGGAWNTEAFF.

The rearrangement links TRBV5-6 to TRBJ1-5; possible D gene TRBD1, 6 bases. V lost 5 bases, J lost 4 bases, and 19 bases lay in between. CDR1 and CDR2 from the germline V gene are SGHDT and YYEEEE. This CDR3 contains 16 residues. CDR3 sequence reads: CASRYYSRGTNQPQHF. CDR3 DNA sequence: TGTGCCAGCAGATATTACAGTCGGGGGACAAATCAGCCCCAGCATTTT.

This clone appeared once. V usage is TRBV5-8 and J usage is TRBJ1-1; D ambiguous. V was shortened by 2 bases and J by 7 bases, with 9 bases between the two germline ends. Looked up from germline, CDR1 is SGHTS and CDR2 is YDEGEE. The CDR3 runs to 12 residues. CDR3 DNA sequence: TGTGCCAGCAGCTTTCGGGCCCGTGAAGCTTTCTTT. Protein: CASSFRAREAFF.

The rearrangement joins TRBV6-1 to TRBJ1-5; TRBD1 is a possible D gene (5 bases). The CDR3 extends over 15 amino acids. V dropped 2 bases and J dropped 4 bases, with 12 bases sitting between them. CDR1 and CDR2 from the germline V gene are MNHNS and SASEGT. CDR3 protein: CASSETGGLNQPQHF. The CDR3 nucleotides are TGTGCCAGCAGTGAAACAGGAGGGTTGAATCAGCCCCAGCATTTT.

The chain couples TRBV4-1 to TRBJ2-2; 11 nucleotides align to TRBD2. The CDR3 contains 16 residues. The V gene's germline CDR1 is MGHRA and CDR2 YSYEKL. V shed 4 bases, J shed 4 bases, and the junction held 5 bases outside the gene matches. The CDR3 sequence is CASSPGLAVITGELFF. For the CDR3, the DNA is TGCGCCAGCAGCCCGGGACTAGCGGTAATCACCGGGGAGCTGTTTTTT.

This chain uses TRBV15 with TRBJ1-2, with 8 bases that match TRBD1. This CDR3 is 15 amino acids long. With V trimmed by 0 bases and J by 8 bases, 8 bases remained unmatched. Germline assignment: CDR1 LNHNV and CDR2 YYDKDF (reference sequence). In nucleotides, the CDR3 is TGTGCCACCAGCAGAGATCGCCGGACAGGGTTCGGCTACACCTTC. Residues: CATSRDRRTGFGYTF.

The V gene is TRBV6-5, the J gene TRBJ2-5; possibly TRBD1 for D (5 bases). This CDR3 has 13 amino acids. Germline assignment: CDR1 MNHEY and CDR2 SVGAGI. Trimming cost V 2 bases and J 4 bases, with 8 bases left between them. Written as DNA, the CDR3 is TGTGCCAGCAGTTACGGCACAGGAGAGACCCAGTACTTC. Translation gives CASSYGTGETQYF.

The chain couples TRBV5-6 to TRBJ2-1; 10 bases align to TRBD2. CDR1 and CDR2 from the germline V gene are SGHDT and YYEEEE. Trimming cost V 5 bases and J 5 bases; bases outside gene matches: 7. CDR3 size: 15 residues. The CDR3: CASSFSGRGHNEQFF. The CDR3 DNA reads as TGTGCCAGCAGTTTCAGCGGGAGGGGGCACAATGAGCAGTTCTTC.

DNA of the CDR3: TGCGCCAGCAGCGCCTCTGGGGCCAACGTCCTGACTTTC. As protein: CASSASGANVLTF. The V gene is TRBV5-1, the J gene TRBJ2-6, with D uncertain. Trimming removed 4 bases at V and 0 bases at J, with 2 bases between. The CDR3 spans 13 residues. CDR1 and CDR2 (germline): SGHRS, YFSETQ.

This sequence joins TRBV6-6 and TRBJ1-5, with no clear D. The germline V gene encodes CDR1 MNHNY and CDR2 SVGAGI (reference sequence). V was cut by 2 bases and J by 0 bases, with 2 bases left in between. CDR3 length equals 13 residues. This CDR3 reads CASSYVSNQPQHF. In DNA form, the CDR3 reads TGTGCCAGCAGTTACGTTAGCAATCAGCCCCAGCATTTT.

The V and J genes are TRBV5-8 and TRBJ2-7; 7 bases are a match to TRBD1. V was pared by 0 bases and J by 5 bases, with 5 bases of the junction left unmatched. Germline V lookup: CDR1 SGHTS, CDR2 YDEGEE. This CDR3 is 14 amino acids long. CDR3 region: CASSLDRGRDEQYF. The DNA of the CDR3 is TGTGCCAGCAGCTTGGACAGGGGCAGGGACGAGCAGTACTTC.